What follows are 8 T cell receptor beta chains derived from one specimen sequenced in a study of blood T cell repertoires in COVID-19. The method was immunoSEQ multiplex PCR; TCRdb's version includes in-frame clones alone and lacks a portion of them. The table includes a few hundred thousand clones, around nine tenths detected once. Sequenced: PBMCs or T cells enriched from blood (not recorded which). Every receptor here comes from a woman between 25 and 40 years old who had been exposed to COVID-19.

This rearrangement joins TRBV7-9 to TRBJ2-7, with D possibly being TRBD2 (6 bases). The CDR3 is 15 amino acids. The ends were cut back, 2 bases at V and 1 base at J, with 12 bases in the middle. Germline V gene sequence: CDR1 SEHNR, CDR2 FQNEAQ (reference sequence). The CDR3 DNA reads TGTGCCAGCAGCTTAATAGCGGAGCTGTCCTACGAGCAGTACTTC. It specifies CASSLIAELSYEQYF.

The chain couples TRBV7-3 to TRBJ2-7, with D tentatively TRBD2 (5 bases). The CDR3 covers 15 residues. Per germline, CDR1 SGHTA and CDR2 FQGTGA. Trimming removed 5 bases from V and 2 bases from J, with 16 bases in between. CDR3 nucleotides: TGTGCCAGCAGCACCTATGAGAGGGCCCCCTACGAGCAGTACTTC. Its translation is CASSTYERAPYEQYF.

This sequence joins TRBV7-9 and TRBJ1-1; D unresolved. Trimming pared 3 bases from V and 7 bases from J, leaving 9 bases between. Germline V gene lookup returns CDR1 SEHNR and CDR2 FQNEAQ (reference sequence). The CDR3 is 12 residues long. CDR3 in amino acids: CASSLVQLEAFF. As DNA, the CDR3 is TGTGCCAGCAGCTTGGTACAGCTTGAAGCTTTCTTT.

The chain couples TRBV2 to TRBJ2-3; possibly TRBD2 for D (6 bases). This CDR3 has 16 residues. Germline V gene lookup returns CDR1 SNHLY and CDR2 FYNNEI. Trimming took 7 bases from V and 1 from J, leaving 18 bases between them. The CDR3 is CASTPGSGQRTDTQYF. The CDR3 bases are TGTGCCAGCACGCCTGGTAGCGGACAACGCACAGATACGCAGTATTTT.

The DNA of the CDR3 is TGTGCCAGCAGCTACCAAGGGGGTGGTGAAAAACTGTTTTTT. This translates into CASSYQGGGEKLFF. The chain recombines TRBV7-2 with TRBJ1-4; a possible D gene is TRBD1 (6 bases). V was trimmed by 4 bases and J by 7 bases, leaving 13 bases between them. CDR3 length: 14 residues. The germline V gene has CDR1 SGHTA and CDR2 FQGNSA.

This clone occurred a few times. This chain joins TRBV6-4 and TRBJ2-1; 7 positions agree with TRBD2. The CDR3 contains 16 residues. Germline V gene lookup returns CDR1 MRHNA and CDR2 SNTAGT. After removal of 0 bases from V and 5 bases from J, the junction contained 7 bases not matched to a gene. The CDR3 sequence: CASSDSASGDHNEQFF. CDR3 sequence (DNA): TGTGCCAGCAGTGACTCGGCTAGCGGAGACCACAATGAGCAGTTCTTC.

The gene calls are TRBV29-1 and TRBJ2-1; 10 bases fit TRBD1. Germline lookup yields CDR1 SQVTM and CDR2 ANQGSEA. The CDR3 is 11 residues long. Trimming cost V 3 bases and J 15 bases; bases outside gene matches: 5. CDR3 sequence reads: CSVDKDRGVFF. CDR3 in DNA: TGCAGCGTTGATAAGGACAGGGGGGTGTTCTTC.

The chain links TRBV10-2 to TRBJ2-1; 7 bases agree with TRBD2. Germline V gene sequence: CDR1 WSHSY, CDR2 SAAADI. V gave up 8 bases and J gave up 5 bases; unmatched junction bases: 21. The CDR3 contains 18 residues. CDR3 sequence reads: CASGRGRGASTSNNEQFF. CDR3 in DNA: TGCGCCAGCGGACGCGGGAGAGGGGCGTCGACATCTAACAATGAGCAGTTCTTC.